Following are 20 T cell receptor beta chains from one sample sequenced in a study of regulatory T cells in long-lasting Graves disease. Libraries of TCR beta came from iRepertoire HTBI primers plus Arm-PCR of CDR3 regions. Using its own MiXCR run on the multiplex PCR reads, TCRdb lists one record per CDR3 protein. The sample lists approximately 470,000 distinct CDR3 sequences, roughly 15% occurring once. Time point meaning: newly diagnosed GD, antithyroid drugs for less than 3 months. With RNA extracted from PBMCs as input, the TCR library was made. These same records also appear under a second study, on T cells in Graves' hyperthyroidism and ophthalmopathy.

Sequenced here: peripheral blood mononuclear cells (PBMCs), sampled at new diagnosis, from a patient treated with antithyroid drugs. The receptors stem from a middle-aged man with Graves disease.

This clonotype was observed at least ten times. This chain connects TRBV28 to TRBJ2-6, with D possibly TRBD1 on 5 matching bases. CDR1 and CDR2 from the germline V gene are MDHEN and SYDVKM. Trimming removed 1 base from V and 2 bases from J, with 9 bases in between. This CDR3 is 16 amino acids long. CDR3 nucleotide sequence: TGTGCCAGCAGTTTATTGTTAGGGGCTGGGGCCAACGTCCTGACTTTC. Translation: CASSLLLGAGANVLTF. The variable domain in full, with the rest retrieved from reference TRBV28 and TRBJ2-6, is DVKVTQSSRYLVKRTGEKVFLECVQDMDHENMFWYRQDPGLGLRLIYFSYDVKMKEKGDIPEGYSVSREKKERFSLILESASTNQTSMYLCASSLLLGAGANVLTFGAGSRLTVL.

This clonotype was seen many times. The rearrangement links TRBV30 to TRBJ1-1; TRBD1 matches 8 bases. The V segment lost 1 base and the J segment 10 bases; nucleotides outside the gene matches: 2. The germline V gene encodes CDR1 GTSNPN and CDR2 SVGIG (reference sequence). CDR3 size: 11 residues. CDR3 residues: CAWSGQGRAFF. For the CDR3, the DNA is TGTGCCTGGAGTGGACAGGGGAGAGCTTTCTTT.

V usage is TRBV11-2 and J usage is TRBJ2-1; the D gene is possibly TRBD2 (6 bases). This CDR3 spans 14 amino acids. V was shortened by 3 bases and J by 4 bases, with 10 bases between the two germline ends. The V gene's germline CDR1 is SGHAT and CDR2 FQNNGV. Here the CDR3 DNA reads TGTGCCAGCAGCTTCTTCGGGAGATACAATGAGCAGTTCTTC. This encodes CASSFFGRYNEQFF.

J is TRBJ2-7 and V is TRBV25-1, with 7 bases identical to TRBD1. CDR1 MGHDK and CDR2 SYGVNS come from the germline V gene. The CDR3 length is 13 residues. Trimming at V came to 6 bases and at J to 1 base, leaving 3 bases not matched to a gene. CDR3 sequence: CASREDRSYEQYF. For the CDR3, the DNA is TGTGCCAGCAGGGAGGACAGGTCCTACGAGCAGTACTTC.

There are a few counts of this clonotype. The chain has TRBV19 and TRBJ2-5; perhaps TRBD1 as D (5 bases). Germline V lookup: CDR1 LNHDA, CDR2 SQIVND (reference sequence). V shed 0 bases and J shed 2 bases, with 10 bases lying between them. The CDR3 has 15 amino acids. CDR3 sequence reads: CASSIDPTGQETQYF. CDR3 sequence (DNA): TGTGCCAGTAGTATAGACCCTACAGGACAAGAGACCCAGTACTTC.

This clonotype was counted many times. The chain uses TRBV2 and TRBJ1-5; 9 bases line up with TRBD1. Germline values: CDR1 SNHLY, CDR2 FYNNEI. CDR3 size: 17 residues. V dropped 3 bases and J dropped 2; count of bases not matched to a gene: 8. The CDR3 region has the DNA TGTGCCAGCAGTGAGTACAGGGGGCGCGGGGGCAATCAGCCCCAGCATTTT. The encoded protein is CASSEYRGRGGNQPQHF. The whole variable domain, remainder taken from reference TRBV2 and TRBJ1-5, is EPEVTQTPSHQVTQMGQEVILRCVPISNHLYFYWYRQILGQKVEFLVSFYNNEISEKSEIFDDQFSVERPDGSNFTLKIRSTKLEDSAMYFCASSEYRGRGGNQPQHFGDGTRLSIL.

V is TRBV12-3 or TRBV12-4 and J is TRBJ2-7, with D possibly being TRBD2 (6 bases). V lost 3 bases, J lost 0 bases, and 30 bases lay in between. The CDR3 covers 21 residues. The chain's CDR3 is CASSFSPLWERAERSSYEQYF. The CDR3 nucleotides read TGTGCCAGCAGTTTCTCCCCACTCTGGGAGCGGGCGGAACGCAGCTCCTACGAGCAGTACTTC.

As to this clonotype: A much more abundant neighbour one base away suggests this may be a read error. CDR3 protein: CATSDLRTQYF. The CDR3 DNA sequence: TGTGCCACCAGTGATTTGAGGACCCAGTACTTC. The chain is built from TRBV24-1 and TRBJ2-5; D unresolved. Germline V gene data show CDR1 as KGHDR and CDR2 as SFDVKD. Between the trimmed V and J ends, which lost 0 bases and 7 bases, there was a span of 2 bases. The length of the CDR3 is 11 residues.

V usage is TRBV2 and J usage is TRBJ2-1, with 11 nucleotides matching TRBD1. The CDR3 length is 13 residues. The germline V gene encodes CDR1 SNHLY and CDR2 FYNNEI. V gave up 10 bases and J gave up 6 bases; unmatched junction bases: 5. The CDR3 region is CANRDRGSNEQFF. The CDR3 nucleotides are TGTGCCAACCGGGACAGGGGGTCCAATGAGCAGTTCTTC.

In this sample, this clonotype turned up many times. The chain has TRBV7-3 and TRBJ2-7; D is possibly TRBD1 (5 bases). V shed 1 base and J shed 5 bases, with 15 bases lying between them. The germline V gene has CDR1 SGHTA and CDR2 FQGTGA. The CDR3 covers 15 residues. CDR3 loop: CASSLNSDSTHEQYF. In DNA, the CDR3 is TGTGCCAGCAGCTTAAATTCTGACAGTACCCACGAGCAGTACTTC. Together with reference TRBV7-3 and TRBJ2-7, the CDR3 gives the full variable domain: GAGVSQTPSNKVTEKGKYVELRCDPISGHTALYWYRQSLGQGPEFLIYFQGTGAADDSGLPNDRFFAVRPEGSVSTLKIQRTERGDSAVYLCASSLNSDSTHEQYFGPGTRLTVT.

The rearrangement uses TRBV5-1 and TRBJ2-7; 8 nucleotides align to TRBD1. Germline V gene sequence: CDR1 SGHRS, CDR2 YFSETQ. The CDR3 is 16 residues long. V was clipped by 0 bases and J by 2 bases; unmatched bases: 7. CDR3 loop: CASSLAGTGRAYEQYF. CDR3 nucleotide sequence: TGCGCCAGCAGCTTGGCCGGGACAGGAAGGGCCTACGAGCAGTACTTC. The whole variable domain, remainder taken from reference TRBV5-1 and TRBJ2-7, is KAGVTQTPRYLIKTRGQQVTLSCSPISGHRSVSWYQQTPGQGLQFLFEYFSETQRNKGNFPGRFSGRQFSNSRSEMNVSTLELGDSALYLCASSLAGTGRAYEQYFGPGTRLTVT.

This clonotype was counted ten times or more. In nucleotides, the CDR3 is TGTGCCAGCAGCCAATGGCGGGAGGGTGGAGAGACCCAGTACTTC. Its protein is CASSQWREGGETQYF. The chain combines TRBV3-1 with TRBJ2-5; 9 positions agree with TRBD2. CDR1 and CDR2 from the germline V gene are LGHDT and YNNKEL (reference sequence). The CDR3 sequence is 15 residues long. The V gene end was trimmed by 2 bases and the J gene end by 4 bases; junction bases not matched to a gene: 5.

At least ten counts were recorded for this clonotype. The genes are TRBV6-5 and TRBJ2-5; D possibly corresponds to TRBD2 (5 bases). CDR3 length equals 14 residues. The germline gives CDR1 MNHEY, CDR2 SVGAGI. The V gene lost 2 bases and the J gene lost 7 bases, with 14 bases spanning the gap. CDR3 in amino acids: CASSYEGFRGTQYF. The CDR3 nucleotides read TGTGCCAGCAGTTACGAGGGTTTCCGGGGGACCCAGTACTTC.

This clonotype was seen at least ten times. CDR3 in amino acids: CASSENLPGQGYGEQFF. CDR3 DNA sequence: TGTGCCAGCAGTGAAAACCTTCCGGGACAGGGGTACGGTGAGCAGTTCTTC. The chain employs TRBV28 and TRBJ2-1; 10 nucleotides align to TRBD1. Per the germline V gene, CDR1 is MDHEN and CDR2 is SYDVKM. The CDR3 totals 17 residues. Germline trimming cut 5 bases from V and 9 bases from J; bases unmatched to any gene: 16. The full variable domain, completed using reference TRBV28 and TRBJ2-1, is DVKVTQSSRYLVKRTGEKVFLECVQDMDHENMFWYRQDPGLGLRLIYFSYDVKMKEKGDIPEGYSVSREKKERFSLILESASTNQTSMYLCASSENLPGQGYGEQFFGPGTRLTVL.

This clonotype was seen ten or more times. This rearrangement joins TRBV5-1 to TRBJ2-7, with D perhaps matching TRBD2 (7 bases). Germline V lookup: CDR1 SGHRS, CDR2 YFSETQ. V lost 4 bases, J lost 0 bases, and 14 bases lay in between. The CDR3 is made up of 15 amino acids. The CDR3 here is CASSPGEGGSYEQYF. For the CDR3, the DNA is TGCGCCAGCAGCCCGGGGGAGGGGGGCTCCTACGAGCAGTACTTC.

This clonotype was detected only a few times. The chain has TRBV27 and TRBJ2-4; a weak D match, TRBD1 (6 bases). The CDR3 extends over 14 amino acids. The V end was cut by 8 bases, the J end by 3 bases, with 14 bases between. Looked up from germline, CDR1 is MNHEY and CDR2 is SMNVEV (reference sequence). The CDR3 coding sequence is TGTGCCAGCGCCCCACAGGGAAACAAAAACATTCAGTACTTC. Protein sequence: CASAPQGNKNIQYF.

This clonotype was seen repeatedly, ten times or more. This sequence joins TRBV6-5 and TRBJ1-4; possible D gene TRBD1, 6 bases. Germline-derived CDR1 and CDR2 are MNHEY and SVGAGI. V lost 2 bases and J lost 3, with 7 bases in between. This CDR3 is built from 14 residues. The DNA of the CDR3 is TGTGCCAGCAGTTACGGACAGCCTAATGAAAAACTGTTTTTT. It translates to CASSYGQPNEKLFF.

The chain combines TRBV20-1 with TRBJ1-5; 8 nucleotides match TRBD1. Unmatched junction bases numbered 5, after V lost 5 bases and J lost 2 bases. Germline lookup yields CDR1 DFQATT and CDR2 SNEGSKA (reference sequence). The CDR3 runs to 14 residues. The CDR3 DNA is TGCAGTGCTCCGGACAGGGAACGCAATCAGCCCCAGCATTTT. It yields the protein CSAPDRERNQPQHF.

This clonotype was seen a few times. The gene calls are TRBV7-2 and TRBJ2-1; the D call may be TRBD1 or TRBD2 (5 bases each). CDR1 and CDR2 (germline): SGHTA, FQGNSA. The V end was cut by 1 base, the J end by 12 bases, with 13 bases between. The CDR3 contains 13 residues. The CDR3 loop is CASSLVRGDRQFF. CDR3 nucleotide sequence: TGTGCCAGCAGCTTAGTGAGGGGAGATAGGCAGTTCTTC.

This clonotype was picked up a small number of times. J is TRBJ2-7 and V is TRBV11-3, with D maybe TRBD2 (6 bases). Trimming left V 0 bases short and J 2 bases short, with 14 bases between. CDR3 length equals 16 residues. The V gene's germline CDR1 is SGHNT and CDR2 YENEEA. The CDR3 nucleotides read TGTGCCAGCAGCTTAGATAGGACGGGACTTGCCTACGAGCAGTACTTC. It specifies CASSLDRTGLAYEQYF.